These T cell receptor beta chains were read from a single sample in a study of monozygotic twins with inflammatory bowel disease. For each CDR3 protein, TCRdb gives one entry from its re-call of the 5' RACE reads, without DNA. This repertoire comprises tens of thousands of distinct CDR3 sequences; its ten largest clones make up approximately 7%. The specimen sequenced was blood. These receptors were obtained from a human donor with ulcerative colitis or Crohn's disease, or a healthy co-twin of an affected twin (not recorded which). CDR3s include the opening cysteine and the closing phenylalanine or tryptophan.

j_call: TRBJ1-1
v_call: TRBV10-3
cdr3_aa: CAISTISAGTEAFF

j_call: TRBJ1-2
v_call: TRBV5-1
cdr3_aa: CASSSSETGGYTF

j_call: TRBJ2-5
v_call: TRBV5-1
cdr3_aa: CASSFGPMAPEETQYF

j_call: TRBJ1-4
v_call: TRBV14
cdr3_aa: CASSQVRSGSNEKLFF

j_call: TRBJ1-1
v_call: TRBV6-1
cdr3_aa: CASILGQLNTEAFF

j_call: TRBJ1-1
v_call: TRBV27
cdr3_aa: CASSLSPITEAFF

j_call: TRBJ1-2
v_call: TRBV6-1
cdr3_aa: CASSPGGDQAYGYTF

j_call: TRBJ1-5
v_call: TRBV20-1
cdr3_aa: CSARGLPGPSNQPQHF

j_call: TRBJ2-3
v_call: TRBV24-1
cdr3_aa: CATSVWTDTDTQYF

j_call: TRBJ1-1
v_call: TRBV18
cdr3_aa: CASSPNLGTGLNTEAFF

j_call: TRBJ1-1
v_call: TRBV20-1
cdr3_aa: CSAWVNTEAFF

j_call: TRBJ2-1
v_call: TRBV7-3
cdr3_aa: CASSPREEAEQFF

j_call: TRBJ2-1
v_call: TRBV6-2/TRBV6-3
cdr3_aa: CASSYRDIGSAAGSYNEQFF

j_call: TRBJ2-6
v_call: TRBV5-8
cdr3_aa: CASSPPDRSYSGANVLTF

j_call: TRBJ2-2
v_call: TRBV20-1
cdr3_aa: CSAGSSGTGELFF

j_call: TRBJ2-7
v_call: TRBV4-2
cdr3_aa: CASSQGSGGPSSYEQYF